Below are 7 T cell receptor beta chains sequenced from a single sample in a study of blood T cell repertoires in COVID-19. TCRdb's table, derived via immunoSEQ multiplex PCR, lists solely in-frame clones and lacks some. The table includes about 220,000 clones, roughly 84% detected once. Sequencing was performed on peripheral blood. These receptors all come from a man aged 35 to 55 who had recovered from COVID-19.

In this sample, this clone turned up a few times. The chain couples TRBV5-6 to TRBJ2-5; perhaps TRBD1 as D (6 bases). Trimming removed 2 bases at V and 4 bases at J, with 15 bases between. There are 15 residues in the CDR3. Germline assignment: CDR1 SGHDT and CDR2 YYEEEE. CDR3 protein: CASSFLQGAGETQYF. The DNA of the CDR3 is TGTGCCAGCAGCTTTCTACAGGGCGCTGGAGAGACCCAGTACTTC.

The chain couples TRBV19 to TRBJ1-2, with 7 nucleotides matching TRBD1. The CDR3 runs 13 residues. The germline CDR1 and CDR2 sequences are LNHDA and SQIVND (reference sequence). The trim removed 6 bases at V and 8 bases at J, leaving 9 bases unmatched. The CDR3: CASSAPGTEGYTF. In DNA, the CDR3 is TGTGCCAGTAGCGCCCCCGGGACAGAAGGCTACACCTTC.

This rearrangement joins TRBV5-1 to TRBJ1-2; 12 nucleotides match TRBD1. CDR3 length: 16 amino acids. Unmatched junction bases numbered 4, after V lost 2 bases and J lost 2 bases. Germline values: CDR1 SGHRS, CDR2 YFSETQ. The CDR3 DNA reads TGCGCCAGCAGCTTAGGGACAGGGGGCCCCAACTATGGCTACACCTTC. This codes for CASSLGTGGPNYGYTF. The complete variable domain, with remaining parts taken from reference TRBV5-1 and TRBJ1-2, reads KAGVTQTPRYLIKTRGQQVTLSCSPISGHRSVSWYQQTPGQGLQFLFEYFSETQRNKGNFPGRFSGRQFSNSRSEMNVSTLELGDSALYLCASSLGTGGPNYGYTFGSGTRLTVV.

CDR3 bases: TGTGCCAGCAGTGAGATAACAGGGGGCACACCTTCCGAGCAGTACTTC. This gives the protein CASSEITGGTPSEQYF. The chain uses TRBV6-2 or TRBV6-3 and TRBJ2-7; the match to TRBD1 covers 9 bases. Germline V gene lookup returns CDR1 MNHEY and CDR2 SVGEGT. V dropped 5 bases and J dropped 6; count of bases not matched to a gene: 14. The CDR3 loop spans 16 amino acids.

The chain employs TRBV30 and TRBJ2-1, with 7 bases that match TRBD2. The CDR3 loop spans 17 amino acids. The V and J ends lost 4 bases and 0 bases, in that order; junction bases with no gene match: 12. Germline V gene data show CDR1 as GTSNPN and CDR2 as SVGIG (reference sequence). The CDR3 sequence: CAWIGGDGGSSYNEQFF. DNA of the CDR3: TGTGCCTGGATAGGCGGGGACGGGGGGAGCTCCTACAATGAGCAGTTCTTC.

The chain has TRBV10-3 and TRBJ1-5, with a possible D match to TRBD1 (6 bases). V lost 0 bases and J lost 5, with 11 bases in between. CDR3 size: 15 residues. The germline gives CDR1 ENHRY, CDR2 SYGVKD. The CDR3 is CAISESKGVYQPQHF. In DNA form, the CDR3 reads TGTGCCATCAGTGAGTCTAAGGGGGTGTATCAGCCCCAGCATTTT.

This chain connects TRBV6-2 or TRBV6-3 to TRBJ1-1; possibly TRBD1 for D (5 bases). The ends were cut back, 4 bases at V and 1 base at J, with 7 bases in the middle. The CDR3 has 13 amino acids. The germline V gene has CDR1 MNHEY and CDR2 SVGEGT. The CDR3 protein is CASSSTANTEAFF. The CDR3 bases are TGTGCCAGCAGTTCGACAGCGAACACTGAAGCTTTCTTT.